These 10 T cell receptor beta chains came from one sample sequenced in a study of CD8+CD57+ T cells in acquired aplastic anemia. CDR3 and TCR beta VDJ profiling relied on a genomic DNA template. Each CDR3 protein gets one entry after TCRdb re-called the reads with MiXCR. Of 75,000 to 80,000 distinct CDR3 sequences in the sample, about 70% were seen once. Only patients with CD8+CD57+ cell expansion on flow cytometry were chosen for sequencing. Specimen: sorted CD4+, CD8+, or CD8+CD57+ T cells (not recorded which) from PBMCs. All receptors derive from a human donor with aplastic anemia.

The CDR3 protein is CASSLVGSYYEQYF. The DNA of the CDR3 is TGTGCCAGCAGTTTAGTTGGGTCCTACTACGAGCAGTACTTC. The chain links TRBV12-3 or TRBV12-4 to TRBJ2-7; D remains unclear. The V and J ends lost 1 base and 3 bases respectively, with 10 bases between them. CDR3 size: 14 residues.

V is TRBV29-1 and J is TRBJ1-2; D is undetermined. The germline V gene has CDR1 SQVTM and CDR2 ANQGSEA. Trimming left V 4 bases short and J 3 bases short, with 12 bases between. CDR3 length: 13 amino acids. CDR3 sequence (DNA): TGCAGCGTTGGGGCTGAAGAGGACTATGGCTACACCTTC. Amino acid sequence: CSVGAEEDYGYTF.

This chain connects TRBV24-1 to TRBJ1-5, with TRBD1 matching over 9 bases. Germline V lookup: CDR1 KGHDR, CDR2 SFDVKD. V lost 4 bases to trimming and J lost 6 bases; unmatched junction nucleotides: 6. This CDR3 spans 15 amino acids. Here the CDR3 DNA reads TGTGCCACCAGTGACGGACAGGGGAGTGCTCAGCCCCAGCATTTT. Translation gives CATSDGQGSAQPQHF.

V is TRBV19 and J is TRBJ1-6; 7 nucleotides agree with TRBD1. V lost 7 bases, J lost 10 bases, and 13 bases stayed unmatched. The CDR3 is 15 residues long. Germline-derived CDR1 and CDR2 are LNHDA and SQIVND (reference sequence). The CDR3 is CASTLAGRGGSPLHF. The CDR3 nucleotides read TGTGCCAGTACTCTCGCCGGCAGGGGGGGATCACCCCTCCACTTT.

This chain joins TRBV20-1 and TRBJ2-1; D is tentatively TRBD1 or TRBD2 (6 bases each). The germline CDR1 and CDR2 sequences are DFQATT and SNEGSKA (reference sequence). This CDR3 region has 15 residues. V was cut by 3 bases and J by 8 bases, with 20 bases left in between. The DNA for the CDR3 is TGCAGTGCTAGGCCCAGTAGGGGGGCGGACGATGAGCAGTTCTTC. It encodes CSARPSRGADDEQFF.

The chain is built from TRBV24-1 and TRBJ2-2; TRBD2 matches 9 bases. This CDR3 is built from 17 residues. Germline values: CDR1 KGHDR, CDR2 SFDVKD. V gave up 6 bases and J gave up 0 bases; unmatched junction bases: 7. The CDR3 DNA sequence: TGTGCCACCAGTCCTAGCGGGGAACCCGCGAACACCGGGGAGCTGTTTTTT. Its protein is CATSPSGEPANTGELFF.

The chain recombines TRBV5-1 with TRBJ1-2; D is unclear. The CDR3 runs to 15 residues. V was clipped by 4 bases and J by 5 bases, with 18 bases between them. Looked up from germline, CDR1 is SGHRS and CDR2 is YFSETQ. CDR3 region: CASSTDGSMGYGYTF. CDR3 in DNA: TGCGCCAGCAGCACGGACGGATCCATGGGGTATGGCTACACCTTC.

The V gene is TRBV7-9, the J gene TRBJ1-5; D is undetermined. The germline V gene has CDR1 SEHNR and CDR2 FQNEAQ (reference sequence). The CDR3 has 12 residues. The V gene lost 5 bases and the J gene lost 7 bases, with 9 bases spanning the gap. The CDR3 region is CASSPIPQPQHF. The CDR3 region has the DNA TGTGCCAGCAGCCCAATCCCCCAGCCCCAGCATTTT.

Points on this clonotype: Relative to the germline gene, one junction end is altered; a read error may explain this. The chain couples TRBV2 to TRBJ2-3, with 7 bases that match TRBD2. This CDR3 spans 14 amino acids. CDR1 is SNHLY, CDR2 FYNNEI, per germline. The chain's CDR3 is CASSTTGGTDTQYF. CDR3 in DNA: TGTGCCAGCAGTACGACGGGAGGCACAGACACGCAGTATTTT.

The chain is built from TRBV10-3 and TRBJ1-1; D unresolved. Trimming removed 0 bases from V and 9 bases from J, with 8 bases in between. Germline V gene lookup returns CDR1 ENHRY and CDR2 SYGVKD. The length of the CDR3 is 12 residues. This chain's CDR3 is CAISESESKAFF. The CDR3 DNA is TGTGCCATCAGTGAGTCAGAGTCCAAAGCTTTCTTT.